Listed here are 17 T cell receptor beta chains from one sample, sequenced in a study of blood T cell repertoires in COVID-19 (dated by TCRdb to about 2020). The library was built by means of the immunoSEQ multiplex PCR assay. The source is immuneACCESS, and TCRdb retained only in-frame sequences with V and J called. Part of the clones is not carried over; for the studies checked, unresolved V genes explain less than half of this, and the remainder is unexplained. Recorded for this sample are roughly 64,000 clones; around four fifths of them occurred a single time. In total, the top ten clones hold around 14% of the sample. The sample taken for sequencing was peripheral blood. The source of these receptors is a man aged 55 to 70 with COVID-19, enrolled during active disease.

By frequency in the sample, this clone is medium-sized. The V and J genes are TRBV6-1 and TRBJ1-5; D not resolved. V was trimmed by 0 bases and J by 6 bases, leaving 12 bases between them. The germline V gene has CDR1 MNHNS and CDR2 SASEGT. The CDR3 is 15 residues long. The CDR3 region has the DNA TGTGCCAGCAGTGAAGCGCTTCGGGGAGCTCAGCCCCAGCATTTT. Encoded protein: CASSEALRGAQPQHF.

The V gene is TRBV7-6, the J gene TRBJ2-1; perhaps TRBD2 as D (5 bases). The CDR3 has 16 amino acids. The germline CDR1 and CDR2 sequences are SGHVS and FNYEAQ. V dropped 1 base and J dropped 9 bases, with 19 bases sitting between them. Here the CDR3 reads CASSLGVSTSTGEQFF. The CDR3 DNA follows: TGTGCCAGCAGCTTAGGGGTCAGCACTAGTACCGGTGAGCAGTTCTTC.

The table lists this clone with a count of one. The rearrangement links TRBV6-5 to TRBJ1-1; TRBD1 might be the D (5 bases). From germline, CDR1 is MNHEY and CDR2 SVGAGI. Trimming left V 5 bases short and J 10 bases short, with 23 bases between. The CDR3 contains 15 residues. CDR3 DNA: TGTGCCAGCAGTCACGACAGCCCATCTGGTATGAGAGCTTTCTTT. Its translation is CASSHDSPSGMRAFF.

V gene TRBV2 combines with J gene TRBJ2-5; tentatively, D is TRBD1 (5 bases). Trimming left V 5 bases short and J 2 bases short, with 9 bases between. Germline loops: CDR1 SNHLY, CDR2 FYNNEI. The CDR3 totals 13 residues. The CDR3 bases are TGTGCCAGCAGTCCTGACAGTCAAGAGACCCAGTACTTC. Amino acid sequence: CASSPDSQETQYF.

This clone occurred a few times. The V and J genes are TRBV29-1 and TRBJ1-1, with D perhaps TRBD1 (6 bases). The germline gives CDR1 SQVTM, CDR2 ANQGSEA. Trimming cost V 4 bases and J 2 bases, with 11 bases left between them. The CDR3 loop spans 13 amino acids. The CDR3 sequence is CSVGGGGNTEAFF. In nucleotides, the CDR3 is TGCAGCGTTGGAGGGGGGGGCAACACTGAAGCTTTCTTT.

This chain uses TRBV6-2 or TRBV6-3 with TRBJ2-7; D is uncertain. CDR3 length: 12 amino acids. Trimming cost V 2 bases and J 9 bases, with 11 bases left between them. CDR1 and CDR2 (germline): MNHEY, SVGEGT. CDR3 bases: TGTGCCAGCAGTTACCCCGGTCTAGGGCAGTACTTC. This translates into CASSYPGLGQYF.

V usage is TRBV28 and J usage is TRBJ2-5; D remains unclear. Germline V lookup: CDR1 MDHEN, CDR2 SYDVKM. Trimming took off 3 bases at V and 5 bases at J, with 10 bases between the two ends. CDR3 length equals 13 residues. CDR3 sequence (DNA): TGTGCCAGCAGTTTGAGTGGTTACGAGACCCAGTACTTC. Its protein product is CASSLSGYETQYF.

The DNA of the CDR3 is TGCGCCAGCAGCCGGACACAGGGGACAGATACGCAGTATTTT. It specifies CASSRTQGTDTQYF. V is TRBV10-2 and J is TRBJ2-3; TRBD1 matches 7 bases. V dropped 6 bases and J dropped 3; count of bases not matched to a gene: 6. CDR3 size: 14 residues. Germline V gene lookup returns CDR1 WSHSY and CDR2 SAAADI.

The gene calls are TRBV28 and TRBJ1-3, with D unclear. The CDR3 spans 13 residues. The germline CDR1 and CDR2 sequences are MDHEN and SYDVKM. V was shortened by 3 bases and J by 9 bases, with 12 bases between the two germline ends. CDR3 protein: CASSLAGSSTIYF. DNA for the CDR3: TGTGCCAGCAGTTTGGCGGGGTCCAGCACCATATATTTT.

This chain uses TRBV6-1 with TRBJ1-2; 12 nucleotides match TRBD1. Per germline, CDR1 MNHNS and CDR2 SASEGT. V was clipped by 2 bases and J by 8 bases; unmatched bases: 6. This CDR3 is 15 amino acids long. This CDR3 reads CASSERGTGGEGYTF. For the CDR3, the DNA is TGTGCCAGCAGTGAACGAGGGACAGGGGGCGAAGGCTACACCTTC.

The V and J genes are TRBV5-1 and TRBJ2-3; the D gene is possibly TRBD2 (5 bases). Germline values: CDR1 SGHRS, CDR2 YFSETQ. V was trimmed by 4 bases and J by 5 bases, leaving 20 bases between them. CDR3 length: 16 residues. Here the CDR3 reads CASSGGARFDGDTQYF. CDR3 coding DNA: TGCGCCAGCAGCGGAGGAGCCCGCTTCGACGGAGATACGCAGTATTTT.

In its sample, this clone was seen once. The J gene is TRBJ2-5, the V gene TRBV6-5, with TRBD1 identical over 7 bases. The length of the CDR3 is 13 residues. Germline CDR1 MNHEY, CDR2 SVGAGI. The ends lost 6 bases at V and 4 bases at J; junction bases unmatched: 5. The CDR3 nucleotides read TGTGCCAGCAGAAGAAACAGGGGAGAGACCCAGTACTTC. Translating gives CASRRNRGETQYF.

The CDR3 bases are TGTGCCAGCAGTGACCCGGGACTAGCGGGGGGGCGCCCAGATACGCAGTATTTT. This translates into CASSDPGLAGGRPDTQYF. The V and J genes are TRBV6-2 or TRBV6-3 and TRBJ2-3; 16 nucleotides match TRBD2. Trimming took 5 bases from V and 4 from J; bases not matched to a gene: 9. Germline values: CDR1 MNHEY, CDR2 SVGEGT. There are 18 residues in the CDR3.

V usage is TRBV10-2 and J usage is TRBJ2-2; 7 bases match TRBD1. The CDR3 runs to 14 residues. J gave up 6 bases and V 6 bases, and 7 bases lay outside the gene matches. Germline CDR1 and CDR2: WSHSY and SAAADI. The CDR3 sequence is CASRRQGEAGELFF. The CDR3 DNA reads as TGCGCCAGCAGGCGGCAGGGGGAAGCCGGGGAGCTGTTTTTT.

This clone was seen just once. The chain has TRBV29-1 and TRBJ1-2; tentative D call: TRBD1 (6 bases). The CDR3 loop spans 13 amino acids. V was shortened by 6 bases and J by 1 base, with 12 bases between the two germline ends. The germline V gene has CDR1 SQVTM and CDR2 ANQGSEA. The CDR3: CSVRRGGNYGYTF. In DNA, the CDR3 is TGCAGCGTGAGGAGGGGGGGTAACTATGGCTACACCTTC.

The gene calls are TRBV6-5 and TRBJ1-6; 7 bases are shared with TRBD1. Germline trimming cut 10 bases from V and 7 bases from J; bases unmatched to any gene: 7. Germline CDR1 reads MNHEY; CDR2 reads SVGAGI. The length of the CDR3 is 13 residues. CDR3 in DNA: TGTGCCATCTCGACAGGGTTGAATTCACCCCTCCACTTT. Translated: CAISTGLNSPLHF.

J is TRBJ2-2 and V is TRBV7-6, with 11 bases identical to TRBD1. The CDR3 covers 16 residues. V lost 2 bases and J lost 4; bases outside the gene matches: 3. CDR1 and CDR2 from the germline V gene are SGHVS and FNYEAQ. Written as DNA, the CDR3 is TGTGCCAGCAGCTTATCGGGACAGGGGGTCACCGGGGAGCTGTTTTTT. Translating it yields CASSLSGQGVTGELFF.